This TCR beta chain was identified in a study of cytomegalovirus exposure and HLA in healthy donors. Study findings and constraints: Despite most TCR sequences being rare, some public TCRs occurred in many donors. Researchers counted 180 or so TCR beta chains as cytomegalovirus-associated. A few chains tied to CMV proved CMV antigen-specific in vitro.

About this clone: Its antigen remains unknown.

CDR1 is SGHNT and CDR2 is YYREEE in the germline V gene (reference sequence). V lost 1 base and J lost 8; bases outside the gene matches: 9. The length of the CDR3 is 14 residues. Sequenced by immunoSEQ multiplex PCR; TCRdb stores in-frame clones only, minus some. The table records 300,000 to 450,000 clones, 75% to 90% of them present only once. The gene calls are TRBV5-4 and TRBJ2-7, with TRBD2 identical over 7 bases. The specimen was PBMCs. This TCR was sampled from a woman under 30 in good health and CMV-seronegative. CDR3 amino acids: CASSLRASGNQQYF. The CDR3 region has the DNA TGTGCCAGCAGCTTGCGGGCTAGCGGTAATCAGCAGTACTTC.